This record concerns one T cell receptor (beta chain) sequence. The CDR3 loop spans 17 amino acids. Germline-derived CDR1 and CDR2 are SGHVS and FNYEAQ. V gave up 4 bases and J gave up 5 bases; unmatched junction bases: 13. Authors' methods: Estimation of nucleated cell counts was performed using reference gene primer amplification. Some clones are missing from TCRdb's copy, which holds only in-frame ones; the method was immunoSEQ multiplex PCR. The V and J calls and clone size come from that table; D and trimming were worked out from the DNA. The sample comprises more than 350,000 clones, around 87% of which are singletons, and approximately 9.3% rests with the top ten. Participants had their cohort set by participant-reported clinical history. Cohort 3 recovered donors had two negative PCRs, clearance, or symptom resolution. This entry belongs to a study of blood T cell repertoires in COVID-19.

Sequenced sample: PBMCs or T cells enriched from blood (not recorded which). The receptor's source is a woman between 50 and 59 years old who had recovered from COVID-19. The rearrangement links TRBV7-6 to TRBJ2-1; 8 bases line up with TRBD2. CDR3 nucleotides: TGTGCCAGCAGCTGGCGAGGTAGCGGGGTCGTCAACAATGAGCAGTTCTTC. As protein: CASSWRGSGVVNNEQFF.